The clone carrying this TCR beta chain was picked up a small number of times. The antigen remains undetermined. The sample comes from a study of molecular identifiers for immune sequencing clone quantification. Study-level findings and limits: Spiked Jurkat TCR RNA equivalent to one cell reportedly surfaced among about 1 million naive cells. Over 99% of effector molecules, yet under 1% of naive-cell molecules, were held by clones above 20 RNA copies.

Via MiXCR, TCRdb re-called the PCR reads, giving one row per CDR3 protein. The sample includes about 36,000 distinct CDR3 sequences, roughly 20% of them seen just once. Naive CD8 T cells were sorted, and the gate applied was CD8+CD4-CCR7+CD45RA+. Germline V gene sequence: CDR1 SGHVS, CDR2 FNYEAQ. J gave up 0 bases and V 6 bases, and 8 bases lay outside the gene matches. CDR3 length: 17 residues. What was sequenced was naive CD8+ T cells from blood, with Jurkat cell RNA spiked in. Sample subset: FACS-sorted CD8+CD4-CCR7+CD45RA+ naive T cells. The TCR comes from a human donor in good health. Some libraries in this study had Jurkat cell RNA spiked in. V gene TRBV7-6 combines with J gene TRBJ2-1; TRBD2 matches at 10 bases. CDR3: CASSFTSGIHSYNEQFF. DNA of the CDR3: TGTGCCAGCAGTTTTACTAGCGGGATCCACTCCTACAATGAGCAGTTCTTC.